By sample fraction, the clone carrying this TCR beta chain is medium-sized (0.01 to 0.1%). Its antigen is not identified. The sample is drawn from a study of tumor and adjacent non-tumor tissue in lung cancer. As for the study in general: The cohort had 12 to 13 adenocarcinoma, 2 squamous cell and 1 small cell patients.

Germline V gene data show CDR1 as SQVTM and CDR2 as ANQGSEA. J was trimmed by 2 bases and V by 3 bases; bases with no gene match: 1. This CDR3 comprises 13 residues. No cell sorting was done before RNA was extracted from the tissue. A modified ARM-PCR protocol with three rounds of nested PCR amplified TCRbeta. One entry per CDR3 protein, called by TCRdb with MiXCR from the multiplex PCR reads. The data show over 60,000 distinct CDR3 sequences, with around 80% seen just once and about an eighth held by the top ten. Findings and limits, study-wide: Tumor tissue had significantly higher TCR diversity than normal lung. Shorter survival was associated with higher TCR diversity in tumors.

The genes are TRBV29-1 and TRBJ2-3, with 8 bases aligning to TRBD2. This receptor was taken from a woman in her forties or fifties with non-small cell lung cancer. Sequencing was carried out using lung tumor tissue. This CDR3 reads CSVDSGNTDTQYF. The CDR3 nucleotides read TGCAGCGTTGATAGCGGGAACACAGATACGCAGTATTTT.